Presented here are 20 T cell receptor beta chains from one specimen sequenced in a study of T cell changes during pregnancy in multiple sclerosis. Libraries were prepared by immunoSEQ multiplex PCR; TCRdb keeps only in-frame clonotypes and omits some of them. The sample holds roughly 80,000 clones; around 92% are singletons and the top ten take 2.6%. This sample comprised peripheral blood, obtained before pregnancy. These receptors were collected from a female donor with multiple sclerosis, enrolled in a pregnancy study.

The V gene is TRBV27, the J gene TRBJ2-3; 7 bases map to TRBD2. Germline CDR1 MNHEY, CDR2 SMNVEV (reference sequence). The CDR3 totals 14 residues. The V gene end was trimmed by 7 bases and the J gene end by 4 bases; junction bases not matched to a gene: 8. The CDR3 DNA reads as TGTGCCAGCACCTGGGGGGGAAGGGCAGATACGCAGTATTTT. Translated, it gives CASTWGGRADTQYF.

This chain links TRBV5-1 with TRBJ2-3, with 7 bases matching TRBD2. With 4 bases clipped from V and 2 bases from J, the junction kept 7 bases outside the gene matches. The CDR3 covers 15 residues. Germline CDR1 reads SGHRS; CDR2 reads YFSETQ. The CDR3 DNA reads TGCGCCAGCAGCCGGGACTACCCGGACACAGATACGCAGTATTTT. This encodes CASSRDYPDTDTQYF.

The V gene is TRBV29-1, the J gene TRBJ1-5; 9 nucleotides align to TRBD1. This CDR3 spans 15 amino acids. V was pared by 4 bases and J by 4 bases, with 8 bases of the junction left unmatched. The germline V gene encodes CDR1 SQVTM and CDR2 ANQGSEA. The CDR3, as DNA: TGCAGCGTTGCATGGAGTGGACAGGGGAATCAGCCCCAGCATTTT. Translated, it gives CSVAWSGQGNQPQHF.

The CDR3: CSASNRLVSEQFF. The CDR3 nucleotides are TGCAGCGCCTCGAATAGACTAGTCAGTGAGCAGTTCTTC. The chain is built from TRBV29-1 and TRBJ2-1, with D possibly being TRBD2 (6 bases). The ends were cut back, 7 bases at V and 9 bases at J, with 19 bases in the middle. Per the germline V gene, CDR1 is SQVTM and CDR2 is ANQGSEA. The CDR3 length is 13 residues.

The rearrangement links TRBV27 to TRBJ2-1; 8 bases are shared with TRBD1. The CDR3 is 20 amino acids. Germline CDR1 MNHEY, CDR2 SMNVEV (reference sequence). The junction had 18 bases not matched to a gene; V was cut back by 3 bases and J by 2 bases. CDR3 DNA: TGTGCCAGCAGTTTTGGGGGCCGGACAGGGCCAAAACTTCCCTACAATGAGCAGTTCTTC. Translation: CASSFGGRTGPKLPYNEQFF.

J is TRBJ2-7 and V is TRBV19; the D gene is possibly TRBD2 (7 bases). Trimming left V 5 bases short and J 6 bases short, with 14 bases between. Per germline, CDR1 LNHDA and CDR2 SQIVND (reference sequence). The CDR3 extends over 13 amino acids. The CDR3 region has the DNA TGTGCCAGTAGTGGGGGGGCGCCGGGCGAGCAGTACTTC. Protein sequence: CASSGGAPGEQYF.

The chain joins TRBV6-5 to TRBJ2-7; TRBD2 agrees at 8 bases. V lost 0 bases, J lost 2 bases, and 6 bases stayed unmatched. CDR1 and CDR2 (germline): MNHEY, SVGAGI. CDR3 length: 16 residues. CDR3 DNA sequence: TGTGCCAGCAGTTACTCGACTGCGGGAGGAACCTACGAGCAGTACTTC. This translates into CASSYSTAGGTYEQYF.

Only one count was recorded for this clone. The CDR3 is CASSYSPGSYEQYF. DNA for the CDR3: TGTGCCAGCAGTTACTCGCCAGGGTCGTACGAGCAGTACTTC. This chain connects TRBV6-5 to TRBJ2-7, with D perhaps matching TRBD1 (5 bases). Germline loops: CDR1 MNHEY, CDR2 SVGAGI. The CDR3 consists of 14 residues. Trimming took off 0 bases at V and 4 bases at J, with 10 bases between the two ends.

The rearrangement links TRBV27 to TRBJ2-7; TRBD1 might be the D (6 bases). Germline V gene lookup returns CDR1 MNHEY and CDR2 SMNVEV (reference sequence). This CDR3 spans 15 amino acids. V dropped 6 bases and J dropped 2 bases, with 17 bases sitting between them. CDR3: CASRVRGQLTYEQYF. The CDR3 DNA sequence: TGTGCCAGCAGGGTCCGGGGACAACTAACCTACGAGCAGTACTTC.

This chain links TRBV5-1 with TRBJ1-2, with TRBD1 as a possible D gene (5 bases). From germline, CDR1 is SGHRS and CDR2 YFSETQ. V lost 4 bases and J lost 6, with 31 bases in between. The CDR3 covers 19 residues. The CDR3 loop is CASSTRVRVPRATLDGYTF. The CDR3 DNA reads TGCGCCAGCAGCACCAGGGTCAGGGTTCCCCGCGCCACCCTGGATGGCTACACCTTC.

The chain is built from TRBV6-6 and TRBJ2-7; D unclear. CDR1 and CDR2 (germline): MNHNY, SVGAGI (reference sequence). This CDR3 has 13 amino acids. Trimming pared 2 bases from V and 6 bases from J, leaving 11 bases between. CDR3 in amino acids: CASSYNTRPEQYF. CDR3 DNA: TGTGCCAGCAGTTACAACACCCGCCCCGAGCAGTACTTC.

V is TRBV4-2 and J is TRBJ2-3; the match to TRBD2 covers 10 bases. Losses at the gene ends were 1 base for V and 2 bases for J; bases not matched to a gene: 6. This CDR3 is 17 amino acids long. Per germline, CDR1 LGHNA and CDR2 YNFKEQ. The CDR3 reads CASSQGGLADITDTQYF. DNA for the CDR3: TGTGCCAGCAGCCAAGGAGGACTAGCGGATATCACAGATACGCAGTATTTT.

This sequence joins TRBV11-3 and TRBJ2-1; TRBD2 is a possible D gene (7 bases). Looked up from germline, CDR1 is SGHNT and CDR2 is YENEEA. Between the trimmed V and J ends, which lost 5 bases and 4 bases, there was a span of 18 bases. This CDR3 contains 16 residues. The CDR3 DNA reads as TGTGCCAGCAGCCCAAGGGGGGGGAAACTATACAATGAGCAGTTCTTC. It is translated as CASSPRGGKLYNEQFF. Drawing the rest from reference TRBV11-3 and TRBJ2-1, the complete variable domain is EAGVVQSPRYKIIEKKQPVAFWCNPISGHNTLYWYLQNLGQGPELLIRYENEEAVDDSQLPKDRFSAERLKGVDSTLKIQPAELGDSAVYLCASSPRGGKLYNEQFFGPGTRLTVL.

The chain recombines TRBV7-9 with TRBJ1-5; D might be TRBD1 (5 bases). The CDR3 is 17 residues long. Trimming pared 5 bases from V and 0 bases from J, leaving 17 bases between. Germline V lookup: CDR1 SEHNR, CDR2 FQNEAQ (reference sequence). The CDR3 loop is CASSARDGGDSNQPQHF. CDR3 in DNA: TGTGCCAGCAGCGCGAGGGACGGGGGGGATAGCAATCAGCCCCAGCATTTT.

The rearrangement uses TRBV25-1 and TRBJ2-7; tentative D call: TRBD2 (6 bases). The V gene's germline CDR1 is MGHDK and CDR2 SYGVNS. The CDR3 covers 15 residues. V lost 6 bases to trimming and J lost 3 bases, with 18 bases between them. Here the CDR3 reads CASSPLGGTFYEQYF. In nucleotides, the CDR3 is TGTGCCAGCAGCCCCTTGGGGGGAACATTCTACGAGCAGTACTTC.

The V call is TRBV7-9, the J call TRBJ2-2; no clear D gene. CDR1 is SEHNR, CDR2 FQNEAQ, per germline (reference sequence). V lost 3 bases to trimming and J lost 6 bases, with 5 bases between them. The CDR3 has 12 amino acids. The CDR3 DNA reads TGTGCCAGCAGCTTTCCGGCCGGGGAGCTGTTTTTT. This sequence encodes CASSFPAGELFF.

Written as DNA, the CDR3 is TGTGCCAGCAGGGAGACAGGGGGTTCCTACAATGAGCAGTTCTTC. Translated: CASRETGGSYNEQFF. The chain is built from TRBV6-5 and TRBJ2-1; TRBD1 aligns across 9 bases. Germline V gene data show CDR1 as MNHEY and CDR2 as SVGAGI. Trimming removed 6 bases from V and 1 base from J; junction bases left unmatched: 4. The CDR3 runs to 15 residues.

The CDR3 nucleotides are TGTGCCAGCAGTGAAGGTCTTCTTGCAGAGCGGGTAAGGGGCAATGAGCAGTTCTTC. Its protein product is CASSEGLLAERVRGNEQFF. The chain couples TRBV6-1 to TRBJ2-1; the D gene is possibly TRBD2 (6 bases). V shed 1 base and J shed 6 bases, with 25 bases lying between them. Germline V gene sequence: CDR1 MNHNS, CDR2 SASEGT. The CDR3 is 19 amino acids.

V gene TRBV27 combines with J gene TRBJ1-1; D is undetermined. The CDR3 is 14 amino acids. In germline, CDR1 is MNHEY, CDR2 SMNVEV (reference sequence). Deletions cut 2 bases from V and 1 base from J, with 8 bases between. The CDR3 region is CASSLIWQNTEAFF. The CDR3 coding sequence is TGTGCCAGCAGTTTAATATGGCAGAACACTGAAGCTTTCTTT.

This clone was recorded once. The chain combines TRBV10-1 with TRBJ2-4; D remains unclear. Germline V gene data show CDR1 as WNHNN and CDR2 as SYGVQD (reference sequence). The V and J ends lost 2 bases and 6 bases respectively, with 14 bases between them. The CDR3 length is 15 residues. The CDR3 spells CASSEPNGCGNIQYF. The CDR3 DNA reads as TGCGCCAGCAGTGAGCCGAACGGCTGCGGAAACATTCAGTACTTC.